This T cell receptor beta chain was recorded in a study of cytomegalovirus exposure and HLA in healthy donors. The primer mix had 60 Vbeta and 13 Jbeta primers. In the authors' workflow: Per a later analysis, the number of unique TCR beta chains was some 80 million, of which around 9.9 million were shared. The protocol was immunoSEQ multiplex PCR, while the TCRdb copy is restricted to in-frame clones and leaves out a portion. That table gives V, J and clone size, and the DNA gave D and trimming. The table shows about 220,000 clones, with roughly 84% occurring only once. The CDR3 totals 19 residues. In germline, CDR1 is LNHDA, CDR2 SQIVND (reference sequence). V was trimmed by 5 bases and J by 0 bases, leaving 23 bases between them.

What was sequenced was PBMCs. The V and J genes are TRBV19 and TRBJ1-5, with D uncertain. This receptor was taken from a boy aged 2 to 9 in good health and CMV-seronegative. The CDR3, as DNA: TGTGCCAGTAGTCCCCGGCCAGACCTAAGGAGGTATAGCAATCAGCCCCAGCATTTT. Its translation is CASSPRPDLRRYSNQPQHF. The full variable domain, its missing parts supplied by reference TRBV19 and TRBJ1-5, is DGGITQSPKYLFRKEGQNVTLSCEQNLNHDAMYWYRQDPGQGLRLIYYSQIVNDFQKGDIAEGYSVSREKKESFPLTVTSAQKNPTAFYLCASSPRPDLRRYSNQPQHFGDGTRLSIL.